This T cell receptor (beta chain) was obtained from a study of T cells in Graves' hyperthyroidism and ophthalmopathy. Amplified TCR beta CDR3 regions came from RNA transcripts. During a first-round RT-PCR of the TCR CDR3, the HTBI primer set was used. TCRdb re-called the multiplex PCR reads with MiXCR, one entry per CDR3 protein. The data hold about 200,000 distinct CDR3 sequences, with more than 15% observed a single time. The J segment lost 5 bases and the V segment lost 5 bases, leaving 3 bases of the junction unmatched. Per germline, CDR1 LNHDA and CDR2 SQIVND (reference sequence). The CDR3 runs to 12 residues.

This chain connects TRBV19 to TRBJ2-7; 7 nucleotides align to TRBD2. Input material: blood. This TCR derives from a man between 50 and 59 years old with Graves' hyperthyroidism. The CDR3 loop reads CASSPGGDEQYF. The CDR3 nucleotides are TGTGCCAGTAGTCCGGGAGGCGACGAGCAGTACTTC.